These 18 T cell receptor beta chains were sequenced from one sample in a study of molecular identifiers for immune sequencing clone quantification (dated by TCRdb to 2017 to 2018). The library was made by PCR. Sequencing was performed on an Illumina HiSeq 4000. The public reads were reanalyzed by TCRdb: fastp trimming at Q25, MiXCR alignment, in-frame beta chains only. Merged by CDR3 protein, the rows form single entries marked with the most common genes and DNA. In all, the sample holds just under 65,000 distinct CDR3 sequences, and roughly 17% of those were seen once. The ten most abundant clones make up 1.3% to 1.5% of the sample. The sequenced sample was naive CD8+ T cells from blood, with Jurkat cell RNA spiked in. In light of the paper, this sample's cell subset or site label describes: FACS-sorted CD8+CD4-CCR7+CD45RA+ naive T cells. The receptors originated from a human donor in good health. Some libraries in this study had Jurkat cell RNA spiked in.

This clonotype was observed at least ten times. The chain joins TRBV3-1 to TRBJ2-7, with TRBD2 matching over 8 bases. Germline V gene lookup returns CDR1 LGHDT and CDR2 YNNKEL (reference sequence). CDR3 length: 17 residues. With 0 bases clipped from V and 5 bases from J, the junction kept 12 bases outside the gene matches. The CDR3 protein is CASSQEGASGSIDEQYF. Here the CDR3 DNA reads TGTGCCAGCAGCCAAGAGGGGGCCAGCGGGAGTATCGACGAGCAGTACTTC.

This clonotype has only a few counts. The chain recombines TRBV7-2 with TRBJ2-5; TRBD2 agrees at 14 bases. V shed 1 base, J shed 5 bases, and the junction held 6 bases outside the gene matches. The CDR3 is 17 amino acids. The V gene's germline CDR1 is SGHTA and CDR2 FQGNSA. The CDR3 region has the DNA TGTGCCAGCAGCTTAGGATCTCGACTAGCGGGAGGGGAGACCCAGTACTTC. It translates to CASSLGSRLAGGETQYF.

The table lists this clonotype with many counts. The chain joins TRBV5-1 to TRBJ2-7, with D maybe TRBD2 (6 bases). Germline CDR1 is SGHRS and CDR2 is YFSETQ. The CDR3 has 16 amino acids. Trimming removed 0 bases at V and 0 bases at J, with 13 bases between. The CDR3 DNA sequence: TGCGCCAGCAGCTTGGATAAGTACGGGAGCTCCTACGAGCAGTACTTC. Translated, it gives CASSLDKYGSSYEQYF. The whole variable domain, remainder taken from reference TRBV5-1 and TRBJ2-7, is KAGVTQTPRYLIKTRGQQVTLSCSPISGHRSVSWYQQTPGQGLQFLFEYFSETQRNKGNFPGRFSGRQFSNSRSEMNVSTLELGDSALYLCASSLDKYGSSYEQYFGPGTRLTVT.

This clonotype appeared many times. V gene TRBV28 combines with J gene TRBJ1-6; D perhaps matches TRBD1 (6 bases). Trimming removed 4 bases at V and 6 bases at J, with 10 bases between. Germline CDR1 is MDHEN and CDR2 is SYDVKM. The CDR3 length is 14 residues. The CDR3 is CASSWTVGNSPLHF. The DNA for the CDR3 is TGTGCCAGCAGTTGGACAGTGGGTAATTCACCCCTCCACTTT.

In its sample, this clonotype was seen many times. The rearrangement uses TRBV7-8 and TRBJ2-2; D may be TRBD1 (6 bases). The germline V gene encodes CDR1 SGHVS and CDR2 FQNEAQ. V was clipped by 0 bases and J by 1 base, with 12 bases between them. The CDR3 covers 17 residues. The CDR3 spells CASSLALDSMNTGELFF. Here the CDR3 DNA reads TGTGCCAGCAGCTTAGCGCTGGACAGTATGAACACCGGGGAGCTGTTTTTT.

This clonotype was detected ten times or more. This chain connects TRBV11-2 to TRBJ1-1; no clear D gene. Trimming took off 5 bases at V and 7 bases at J, with 11 bases between the two ends. CDR1 is SGHAT and CDR2 is FQNNGV in the germline V gene. This CDR3 spans 12 amino acids. The CDR3 bases are TGTGCCAGCAGCCTTGGGCAGCTTGAAGCTTTCTTT. Translating it yields CASSLGQLEAFF.

This clonotype has ten or more counts. The chain uses TRBV28 and TRBJ2-7; possibly TRBD1 or TRBD2 for D (5 bases each). There are 13 residues in the CDR3. V lost 3 bases to trimming and J lost 3 bases, with 9 bases between them. Germline V lookup: CDR1 MDHEN, CDR2 SYDVKM. CDR3 sequence: CASSLRGDYEQYF. CDR3 nucleotides: TGTGCCAGCAGTTTGCGAGGGGACTACGAGCAGTACTTC.

Concerning this clonotype: This may be a read error: a much more frequent sequence differs by one nucleotide. This chain's CDR3 is CAIRLEEAQYF. The CDR3 nucleotides read TGTGCCATCAGGCTAGAAGAGGCCCAGTACTTC. The V call is TRBV10-3, the J call TRBJ2-5; D is ambiguous. The CDR3 loop spans 11 amino acids. The germline gives CDR1 ENHRY, CDR2 SYGVKD.

This clonotype was detected many times. The chain employs TRBV7-9 and TRBJ2-4, with D tentatively TRBD2 (5 bases). Trimming removed 2 bases from V and 8 bases from J, with 13 bases in between. CDR1 and CDR2 (germline): SEHNR, FQNEAQ (reference sequence). The CDR3 length is 14 residues. The CDR3 DNA reads TGTGCCAGCAGCTTACCGGGGAAGTGGGACATTCAGTACTTC. This encodes CASSLPGKWDIQYF.

This clonotype appeared many times. The chain links TRBV6-2 or TRBV6-3 to TRBJ2-2, with D unresolved. V shed 5 bases and J shed 6 bases, with 19 bases lying between them. CDR1 is MNHEY and CDR2 is SVGEGT in the germline V gene. This CDR3 comprises 16 residues. The CDR3 region has the DNA TGTGCCAGCAGTCAATACGCAGGAGTCGCGCCCGGGGAGCTGTTTTTT. It codes for CASSQYAGVAPGELFF.

In its sample, this clonotype was seen many times. The rearrangement joins TRBV7-9 to TRBJ2-5; the D gene is possibly TRBD2 (6 bases). This CDR3 spans 15 amino acids. Germline CDR1 reads SEHNR; CDR2 reads FQNEAQ (reference sequence). The ends were cut back, 4 bases at V and 3 bases at J, with 15 bases in the middle. CDR3 amino acids: CASSSAGASEETQYF. The CDR3 region has the DNA TGTGCCAGCAGCTCTGCTGGGGCTAGCGAAGAGACCCAGTACTTC.

This clonotype occurred many times. The V gene is TRBV30, the J gene TRBJ2-3; TRBD1 aligns across 9 bases. V lost 5 bases and J lost 3; bases outside the gene matches: 0. The V gene's germline CDR1 is GTSNPN and CDR2 SVGIG (reference sequence). CDR3 length: 12 residues. The CDR3 nucleotides are TGTGCCTGGGACAGGGGGACAGATACGCAGTATTTT. Translating gives CAWDRGTDTQYF.

Regarding this clonotype: Being one base from a much bigger clone, this may be a read error. The rearrangement links TRBV4-3 to TRBJ1-5; D might be TRBD1 (5 bases). Germline V gene sequence: CDR1 LGHNA, CDR2 YSLEER. This CDR3 is 15 amino acids long. The CDR3 here is CASSQGLGPNQPRHF. DNA of the CDR3: TGCGCCAGCAGCCAAGGTCTGGGGCCTAATCAGCCCCGGCATTTT.

This clonotype was recorded at least ten times. The V call is TRBV4-1, the J call TRBJ2-7, with TRBD1 matching 7 bases. After removal of 3 bases from V and 4 bases from J, the junction contained 9 bases not matched to a gene. The germline gives CDR1 MGHRA, CDR2 YSYEKL. The CDR3 spans 15 residues. The CDR3 nucleotides are TGCGCCAGCAGCCACTACCGGGACAGAGAGTACGAGCAGTACTTC. Protein: CASSHYRDREYEQYF.

This clonotype was picked up a small number of times. The V gene is TRBV29-1, the J gene TRBJ2-1; 7 nucleotides agree with TRBD1. The germline V gene encodes CDR1 SQVTM and CDR2 ANQGSEA. Trimming cost V 5 bases and J 0 bases; bases outside gene matches: 7. CDR3 length: 15 residues. The CDR3 loop reads CSVRQGVSSYNEQFF. The CDR3, as DNA: TGCAGCGTTAGACAGGGTGTGAGCTCCTACAATGAGCAGTTCTTC.

In its sample, this clonotype was seen many times. The rearrangement links TRBV28 to TRBJ1-2; D might be TRBD1 (6 bases). CDR1 and CDR2 from the germline V gene are MDHEN and SYDVKM. CDR3 length equals 12 residues. V was trimmed by 2 bases and J by 6 bases, leaving 7 bases between them. The CDR3 nucleotides are TGTGCCAGCAGTTTACGGGGGCATGGCTACACCTTC. It codes for CASSLRGHGYTF.

Many counts were recorded for this clonotype. V gene TRBV3-1 combines with J gene TRBJ2-5; 10 nucleotides align to TRBD2. Germline loops: CDR1 LGHDT, CDR2 YNNKEL (reference sequence). The CDR3 totals 16 residues. J gave up 7 bases and V 0 bases, and 8 bases lay outside the gene matches. CDR3 residues: CASSQDLAGEVGTQYF. The CDR3 DNA reads TGTGCCAGCAGCCAAGATCTAGCGGGAGAGGTGGGGACCCAGTACTTC.

This clonotype was detected many times. J is TRBJ2-7 and V is TRBV5-1, with D unresolved. Trimming cost V 2 bases and J 3 bases, with 18 bases left between them. Germline V gene data show CDR1 as SGHRS and CDR2 as YFSETQ. CDR3 length: 16 residues. The CDR3 protein is CASSFTSLRADYEQYF. The CDR3 DNA is TGCGCCAGCAGCTTTACCTCCCTTCGGGCTGACTACGAGCAGTACTTC.